The T cell receptor (beta chain) under discussion was sequenced for a study of cytomegalovirus exposure and HLA in healthy donors (dated by TCRdb to 2015 to 2018). As for the study more broadly: According to a later analysis, the 120 or so validation repertoires were produced on the same platform as the approximately 620 repertoires of the first cohort. Along with the approximately 670-subject first cohort, a separate validation cohort of more than 90 different subjects was used. To predict cytomegalovirus infection status, the study brought together high-throughput TCR immunosequencing, statistical association of individual TCRs with disease status, and machine learning. The study was designed to test whether signatures of past pathogen exposure could be identified by cataloging public T cell receptors. What the authors observed across the whole study: In vitro tests confirmed that a few of the cytomegalovirus-associated TCR beta chains recognize cytomegalovirus antigens. Of the cluster scores, about 94% were above 0 in a later analysis, which found that TCRs clustered in the first cohort also tended to co-occur in the approximately 130 validation repertoires. According to the authors, the approach could potentially be generalized to other disease states and immunological phenotypes. The study gave a list of around 170 TCR beta chains associated with cytomegalovirus. In both the original and validation cohorts, the classifier was reported to diagnose cytomegalovirus status with high specificity and sensitivity. A later analysis had no HLA typing for the validation cohort, so co-occurrence there was scored across all 110 or so repertoires. Most TCR sequences were seen in very few donors, while some public TCRs were found in many individuals.

The CDR3 goes from the cysteine to the phenylalanine over 14 residues. Kept here is only the CDR3 DNA, which spans 42 bases and is read in frame from base 1. V and J lose 5 bases and 2 bases, and a span of 9 bases separates them. The germline V gene (reference sequence) gives CDR1 as LNHDA and CDR2 as SQIVND. Separate from the approximately 670-subject first cohort, the validation cohort of 95 to 150 subjects was the group to which the donors belonged. The library was prepared using the immunoSEQ multiplex PCR assay. On the authors' methods: A statistical classification framework was built to diagnose cytomegalovirus status from the catalog of TCR beta chain sequences. As stored in TCRdb, this immuneACCESS dataset retains in-frame rearrangements with V and J assigned. A fraction of the clones does not appear; measured against another copy, unresolved V genes explain less than half of the discrepancy, and the remainder lacks a known reason. The D gene and trimming were derived from the DNA, and the V and J assignments and clone size from that table. This sample lists some 68,000 clones; roughly 94% were detected once. The ten largest make up approximately 1.5% of the sample.

A word on this clone: The clone's antigen remains unknown. Base-call qualities are not available, and no considerably larger clone is one nucleotide away.

The TCR comes from a man aged 18-30 years in good health and CMV-seropositive. This chain is built from TRBV19 and TRBJ1-4; the D gene is perhaps TRBD1, from 6 matching bases. Material: PBMCs. The DNA sequence is TGTGCCAGTAGTCAGGACAGTACTAATGAAAAACTGTTTTTT. The encoded protein is CASSQDSTNEKLFF.